This T cell receptor (beta chain) was documented in a study of cytomegalovirus exposure and HLA in healthy donors. Study information: Earlier findings included roughly 120 million unique TCR beta sequences obtained from about 170 million T cells. About 85 million unique TCRs from HLA-typed donors were held in an early release of data. Study outcomes and limitations: As a later analysis revealed, the rate of TCR association differed by HLA locus, with DRB1 most and HLA-C fewest. Within the data, a cluster of highly shared sequence variants was likely a sequencing artifact.

Primers included in the PCR were 60 Vbeta and 13 Jbeta primers. Some clones are missing from TCRdb's copy, which holds only in-frame ones; the method was immunoSEQ multiplex PCR. The sample consists of about 140,000 clones, 73% of them appearing once. V lost 0 bases, J lost 0 bases, and 3 bases stayed unmatched. The CDR3 totals 16 residues. The germline V gene encodes CDR1 SGHNT and CDR2 YYREEE (reference sequence). Concerning this clone: No antigen is known for it.

The TCR sequence derives from a woman between 40 and 55 years old in good health and CMV-seronegative. This chain links TRBV5-4 with TRBJ2-4; 7 positions match TRBD1. The sequenced material came from PBMCs. CDR3 in DNA: TGTGCCAGCAGCTTGGACAGACAGGGAGCCAAAAACATTCAGTACTTC. Translating gives CASSLDRQGAKNIQYF. The variable domain in full, with the rest retrieved from reference TRBV5-4 and TRBJ2-4, is ETGVTQSPTHLIKTRGQQVTLRCSSQSGHNTVSWYQQALGQGPQFIFQYYREEENGRGNFPPRFSGLQFPNYSSELNVNALELDDSALYLCASSLDRQGAKNIQYFGAGTRLSVL.